Below are 4 T cell receptor beta chains sequenced from a single sample in a study of blood T cell repertoires in COVID-19. Method: immunoSEQ multiplex PCR; TCRdb's copy keeps in-frame clones and lacks some. The repertoire holds over 250,000 clones, with roughly 90% as singletons. Sequenced material: peripheral blood. The receptor set was obtained from a man aged 55 to 70 who had recovered from COVID-19.

This rearrangement joins TRBV5-4 to TRBJ1-2; 10 positions agree with TRBD1. CDR1 and CDR2 (germline): SGHNT, YYREEE (reference sequence). With V trimmed by 4 bases and J by 6 bases, 6 bases remained unmatched. The CDR3 totals 14 residues. The CDR3 bases are TGTGCCAGCAGCCGAATGACAGGGGGCGATGGCTACACCTTC. Its translation is CASSRMTGGDGYTF.

V gene TRBV27 combines with J gene TRBJ2-7; D might be TRBD2 (7 bases). This CDR3 region has 15 residues. The germline V gene has CDR1 MNHEY and CDR2 SMNVEV (reference sequence). V shed 0 bases and J shed 3 bases, with 12 bases lying between them. This chain's CDR3 is CASSLSGGPLYEQYF. CDR3 DNA sequence: TGTGCCAGCAGTTTATCCGGGGGGCCCCTCTACGAGCAGTACTTC.

This clone was seen only once. The V and J genes are TRBV5-1 and TRBJ1-2, with D uncertain. With 3 bases removed from V and 3 bases from J, the gap between germline ends came to 12 bases. The CDR3 contains 14 residues. The germline V gene encodes CDR1 SGHRS and CDR2 YFSETQ. The CDR3 sequence is CASSSQEGDYGYTF. The CDR3 region has the DNA TGCGCCAGCAGCTCTCAGGAGGGCGACTATGGCTACACCTTC.

The genes are TRBV27 and TRBJ2-6; D might be TRBD1 (5 bases). CDR1 and CDR2 from the germline V gene are MNHEY and SMNVEV (reference sequence). This CDR3 contains 11 residues. V was cut by 3 bases and J by 15 bases, with 9 bases left in between. CDR3: CASSFQGSLTF. The CDR3 region has the DNA TGTGCCAGCAGTTTCCAGGGAAGCCTGACTTTC.